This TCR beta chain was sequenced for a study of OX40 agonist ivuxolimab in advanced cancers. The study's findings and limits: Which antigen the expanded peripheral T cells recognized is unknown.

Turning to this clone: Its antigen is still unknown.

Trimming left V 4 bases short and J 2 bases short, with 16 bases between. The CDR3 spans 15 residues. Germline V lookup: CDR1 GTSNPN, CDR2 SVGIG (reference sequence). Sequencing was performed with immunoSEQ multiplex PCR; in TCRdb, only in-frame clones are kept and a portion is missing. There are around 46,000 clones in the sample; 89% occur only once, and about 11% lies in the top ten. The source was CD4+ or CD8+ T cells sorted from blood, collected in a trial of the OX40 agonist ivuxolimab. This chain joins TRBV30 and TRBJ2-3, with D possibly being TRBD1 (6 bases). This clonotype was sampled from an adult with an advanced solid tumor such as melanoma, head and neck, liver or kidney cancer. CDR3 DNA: TGTGCCTGGACCACGGGACACTCTAACACAGATACGCAGTATTTT. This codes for CAWTTGHSNTDTQYF.